This T cell receptor (beta chain) was observed in a study of T cells after yellow fever vaccination. Findings and limits, study-wide: Shared CD4/CD8 clonotypes were a small share, likely from convergent recombination. Repertoires sorted by FACS could include abundant clonotypes that are contaminants from the bulk population.

As regards this clonotype: Antigen: not known.

A single record per CDR3 protein comes from TCRdb applying MiXCR to the 5' RACE reads. The table has under 300,000 distinct CDR3 sequences, 6.5% to 7.5% seen once; the top ten hold roughly 1%. The receptor comes from a man aged 25 to 40 who received the YFV17D yellow fever vaccine. The specimen comprised CD4+ T cells sorted from PBMCs, sampled on the day of the yellow fever booster vaccination.

CDR3 in amino acids: CASTQTGTGDGYTF. CDR3 DNA sequence: TGTGCCAGCACCCAGACCGGGACAGGGGATGGCTACACCTTC. The rearrangement joins TRBV12-3 or TRBV12-4 to TRBJ1-2; 10 nucleotides match TRBD1. After removal of 7 bases from V and 6 bases from J, the junction contained 8 bases not matched to a gene. CDR3 length: 14 residues.